This is a list of T cell receptor beta chains from one sample in a study of T cells expressing NK-cell markers. TCRdb re-called the 5' RACE reads, yielding one record per CDR3 amino acid sequence without DNA. This table lists 200,000 to 300,000 distinct CDR3 sequences. Sequencing was done on a sample of blood T cells: a sorted CD56 or NKG2C T cell subset, CD4+ or CD8+ T cells, or bulk PBMC T cells (not recorded which). These receptors were taken from a woman between 18 and 70 years old in good health. CDR3s include the opening cysteine and the closing phenylalanine or tryptophan.

J	V	CDR3
TRBJ1-1	TRBV7-3	CASSPRVNTEAFF
TRBJ2-2	TRBV3-1	CASSQGGLAVPYTGELFF
TRBJ2-1	TRBV5-1	CASRATSGANEQFF
TRBJ2-3	TRBV5-1	CASSPGLQDTQYF
TRBJ1-2	TRBV23-1	CASSTRKGRDGYTF
TRBJ1-6	TRBV4-3	CASSQEVNRVNSPLHF
TRBJ2-1	TRBV7-2	CASSSYPTSGKVYEQFF
TRBJ1-1	TRBV11-2	CASSLGLGTGRPEAFF
TRBJ1-3	TRBV30	CAWSQGAGGNTIYF
TRBJ2-4	TRBV5-5	CASSLVLYARDKNIQYF
TRBJ2-3	TRBV12-3/TRBV12-4	CASSLTSGGSTDTQYF
TRBJ2-1	TRBV18	CASSWYNEQFF
TRBJ2-1	TRBV15	CATSRDGTSGGNEQFF
TRBJ2-7	TRBV11-3	CASSLRNQAQYF
TRBJ1-1	TRBV5-6	CASSATGFLDTEAFF
TRBJ2-1	TRBV5-1	CASSVGGGRLAEQFF
TRBJ2-1	TRBV5-1	CASSFSGGVYNEQFF
TRBJ2-1	TRBV12-3/TRBV12-4	CASSRSTSFYNEQFF
TRBJ2-3	TRBV20-1	CSATGAADTQYF
TRBJ1-1	TRBV29-1	CSVDIWGTEAFF
TRBJ1-1	TRBV12-3/TRBV12-4	CASSLYAIGAEAFF
TRBJ1-6	TRBV5-1	CASSLETGPSPLHF
TRBJ2-1	TRBV24-1	CATSDFAGLASSSSYNEQFF
TRBJ2-1	TRBV29-1	CSGRTSGRVNEQFF
TRBJ1-2	TRBV20-1	CSAVSGTGDRGYTF
TRBJ2-5	TRBV6-5	CASSYRTEETQYF
TRBJ2-1	TRBV12-3/TRBV12-4	CASSLAYPTSGANEQFF
TRBJ2-1	TRBV19	CASSPLDPYNEQFF
TRBJ2-1	TRBV20-1	CSASERNEQFF
TRBJ2-3	TRBV9	CASSPLPTSGTDTQYF
TRBJ2-1	TRBV12-3/TRBV12-4	CASSLVGTRSNEQFF
TRBJ2-3	TRBV20-1	CSVLSKLAGGSFPLDTQYF
TRBJ2-3	TRBV11-2	CASSSTSGADTQYF
TRBJ1-2	TRBV10-3	CAISGGQGLPPYGYTF
TRBJ2-1	TRBV20-1	CSARDPSGDYNEQFF
TRBJ2-1	TRBV6-2/TRBV6-3	CASAGQGSYNEQFF
TRBJ2-2	TRBV7-2	CASSPTGVNTGELFF
TRBJ1-2	TRBV29-1	CSVEEKGGYTF
TRBJ2-1	TRBV28	CASSLRRDSPSYEQFF
TRBJ2-1	TRBV6-5	CASSYSGGSKYNEQFF
TRBJ2-1	TRBV24-1	CATSDSGQGANEQFF
TRBJ2-2	TRBV20-1	CSARLRQGNTGELFF
TRBJ2-5	TRBV4-2	CASSSKGGTGLAGETQYF
TRBJ2-5	TRBV5-1	CASSLQGGLAGAPSVVETQYF
TRBJ2-5	TRBV6-2/TRBV6-3	CASRGDPRQTQYF
TRBJ2-2	TRBV11-2	CASSTRGASATGELFF
TRBJ2-5	TRBV20-1	CSALIRGPQTQYF
TRBJ2-1	TRBV7-9	CASSYGLAGGRNNEQFF
TRBJ1-2	TRBV7-2	CASSLGGQGYTF
TRBJ1-1	TRBV5-1	CASSLANVENTEAFF
TRBJ2-5	TRBV12-3/TRBV12-4	CASSLAIEETQYF